In its sample, the clone carrying this T cell receptor beta chain was seen many times. Germline CDR1 reads SEHNR; CDR2 reads FQNEAQ (reference sequence). The CDR3 covers 16 residues. The J segment lost 8 bases and the V segment lost 4 bases, leaving 11 bases of the junction unmatched. The sample originates from a study of T-cell memory formation after mild COVID-19. One entry per CDR3 protein results from TCRdb running MiXCR on the 5' RACE reads. Altogether roughly 190,000 distinct CDR3 sequences are present, roughly 30% being singletons, with the ten largest covering approximately 10%. The TCR sequence derives from an adult woman who had mild COVID-19 (a few samples of this study predate the infection). Cell type and time point are not known. The sequenced sample consisted of PBMCs or a T cell subset sorted from them (not recorded which). The V and J genes are TRBV7-9 and TRBJ2-1, with 10 bases fitting TRBD2. The DNA of the CDR3 is TGTGCCAGCAGCTCCCTCGAGCGGGAGGGCCCTTATGAGCAGTTCTTC. Translated, it gives CASSSLEREGPYEQFF.